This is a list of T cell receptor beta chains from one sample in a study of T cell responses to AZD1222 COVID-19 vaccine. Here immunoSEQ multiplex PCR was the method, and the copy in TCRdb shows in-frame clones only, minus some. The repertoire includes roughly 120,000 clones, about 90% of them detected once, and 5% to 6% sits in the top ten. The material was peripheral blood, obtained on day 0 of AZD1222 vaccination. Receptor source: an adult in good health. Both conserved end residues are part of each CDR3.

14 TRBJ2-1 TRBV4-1 CASSPGLLGNEQFF
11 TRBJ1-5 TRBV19 CASHRGNIQHF
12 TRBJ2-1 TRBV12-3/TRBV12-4 CASSLMATEQFF
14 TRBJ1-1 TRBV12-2 CASRWVQGNTEAFF
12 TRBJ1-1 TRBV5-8 CASSDSARKAFF
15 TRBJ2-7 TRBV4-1 CASSQDSGGGYEQYF
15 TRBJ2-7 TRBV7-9 CASSLMTGTGYEQYF
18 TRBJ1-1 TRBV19 CASSRTSGTGGMVTEAFF
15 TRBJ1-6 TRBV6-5 CASSPVGGLGSPLHF
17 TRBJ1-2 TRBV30 CAWSRPPPDRRNYGYTF
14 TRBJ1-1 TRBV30 CAWRKDRDSTEAFF
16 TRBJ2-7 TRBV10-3 CAISEGIRVNSYEQYF
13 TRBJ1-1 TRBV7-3 CASSLTANTEAFF
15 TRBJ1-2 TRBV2 CASSDGQNMNYGYTF
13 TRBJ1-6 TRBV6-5 CASRSGASSPLHF
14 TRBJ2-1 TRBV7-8 CASSPSGPSQKQFF
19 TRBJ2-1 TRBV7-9 CASSLDQVYLAGGRIEQFF
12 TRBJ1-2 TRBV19 CASGRTGGGYTF
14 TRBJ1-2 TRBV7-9 CASSLGGPLYGYTF
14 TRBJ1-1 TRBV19 CASSIPGQLGGAFF
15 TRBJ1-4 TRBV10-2 CASSLQTGGTGKLFF
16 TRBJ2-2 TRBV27 CASTSTWSGYTGELFF
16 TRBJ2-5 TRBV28 CASSKPKHRGLETQYF
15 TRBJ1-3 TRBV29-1 CSVADIPSSGNTIYF
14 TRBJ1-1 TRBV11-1 CASSRYRGGTEAFF
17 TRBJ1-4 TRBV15 CATSRAGTGATNEKLFF
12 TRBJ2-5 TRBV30 CAWSGQQETQYF
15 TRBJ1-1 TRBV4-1 CASSQEAGLNTEAFF
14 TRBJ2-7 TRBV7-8 CASSPGPSSYEQYF
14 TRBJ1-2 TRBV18 CASSKEAGNYGYTF
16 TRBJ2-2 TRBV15 CATSREGTSYSGELFF
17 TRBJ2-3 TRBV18 CASSPLGGSAWPDTQYF
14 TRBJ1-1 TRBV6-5 CASSWTGWDTEAFF
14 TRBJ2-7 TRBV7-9 CASSFTNSPSEQYF
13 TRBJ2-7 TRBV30 CAWSVDSRYEQYF
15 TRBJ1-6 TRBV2 CASSGFQGYNSPLHF
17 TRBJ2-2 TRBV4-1 CASSQDPYLAFSGELFF
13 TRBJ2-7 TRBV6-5 CASSLIRQAEQYF
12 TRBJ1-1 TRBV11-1 CASSQTGQVAFF
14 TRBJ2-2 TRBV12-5 CASGLVGTTGELFF
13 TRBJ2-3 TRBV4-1 CASSQEGGNTQYF
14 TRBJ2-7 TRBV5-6 CASSFVQGAFEQYF
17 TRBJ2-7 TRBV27 CASSLVRGGRSQYEQYF